This T cell receptor (beta chain) emerged from a study of OX40 agonist ivuxolimab in advanced cancers. Study background: Patients treated during dose escalation were battling hepatocellular carcinoma, melanoma, renal cell or head and neck cancer.

Turning to this clone: Its antigen is not known.

The investigators sampled blood at baseline, at cycle 4 day 1, and at cycle 7 day 1. Study outcomes and limitations: CD8+ T cells (on average) carried more expanded clones than CD4+ T cells.

Clones were sequenced by immunoSEQ multiplex PCR, and TCRdb holds only the in-frame ones, with some missing. Of 50,000 to 65,000 clones listed, roughly 82% are singletons. The sequencing used CD4+ or CD8+ T cells sorted from blood, collected in a trial of the OX40 agonist ivuxolimab. The TCR originated in an adult with an advanced solid tumor such as melanoma, head and neck, liver or kidney cancer.

CDR3 amino acids: CASILPAGANYGYTF. The CDR3, as DNA: TGTGCCAGCATCCTACCAGCGGGGGCTAACTATGGCTACACCTTC. The rearrangement uses TRBV2 and TRBJ1-2; TRBD1 is a possible D gene (5 bases). In germline, CDR1 is SNHLY, CDR2 FYNNEI. CDR3 size: 15 residues. With 7 bases removed from V and 0 bases from J, the gap between germline ends came to 15 bases.